These 32 T cell receptor beta chains share one sample of origin, sequenced in a study of shared clonotypes between healthy human individuals (dated by TCRdb to the early 2020s). Receptors were amplified or captured by the immunoSEQ multiplex PCR assay. TCRdb retrieved this table from immuneACCESS and kept in-frame rearrangements only. Not all clones are present; in checked studies, unresolved V genes account for under half, and no reason is known for the remainder. The sample table lists 2 million to 3 million clones, roughly 93% of them with a count of one. The top ten clonotypes cover about 0.38% of the sample. Input material: naive CD4+ T cells from PBMCs. The cell subset or site label, as the study defines it: CD45RA+ positively selected. These receptors came from a man between 18 and 29 years old in good health. Some clones in this sample may be carry-over from other donors' samples.

The chain recombines TRBV28 with TRBJ2-7; TRBD1 matches 10 bases. Trimming cost V 7 bases and J 6 bases; bases outside gene matches: 6. The CDR3 covers 13 residues. Germline V gene sequence: CDR1 MDHEN, CDR2 SYDVKM. The DNA of the CDR3 is TGTGCCAGCATCAACCGGGACAGGGGCGAGCAGTACTTC. Translated: CASINRDRGEQYF.

The chain employs TRBV4-3 and TRBJ1-2; D unresolved. This CDR3 is 11 amino acids long. Germline V CDR1 and CDR2: LGHNA, YSLEER. The germline V and J ends were trimmed by 1 base and 8 bases, with 5 bases remaining between them. CDR3 DNA sequence: TGCGCCAGCAGCCAAGCGGGCGGCTACACCTTC. Translated, it gives CASSQAGGYTF.

J is TRBJ1-5 and V is TRBV28; D is unclear. Germline-derived CDR1 and CDR2 are MDHEN and SYDVKM. This CDR3 region has 12 residues. V lost 7 bases, J lost 4 bases, and 8 bases lay in between. The chain's CDR3 is CASTLNNQPQHF. CDR3 nucleotide sequence: TGTGCCAGCACCCTAAATAATCAGCCCCAGCATTTT. The full variable domain, its missing parts supplied by reference TRBV28 and TRBJ1-5, is DVKVTQSSRYLVKRTGEKVFLECVQDMDHENMFWYRQDPGLGLRLIYFSYDVKMKEKGDIPEGYSVSREKKERFSLILESASTNQTSMYLCASTLNNQPQHFGDGTRLSIL.

The chain is built from TRBV4-3 and TRBJ2-3; the D gene is possibly TRBD2 (5 bases). Between the trimmed V and J ends, which lost 4 bases and 3 bases, there was a span of 17 bases. CDR1 is LGHNA and CDR2 is YSLEER in the germline V gene. The CDR3 extends over 16 amino acids. CDR3 region: CASSRLAAGLTDTQYF. CDR3 DNA sequence: TGCGCCAGCAGCCGGTTGGCGGCGGGCTTAACAGATACGCAGTATTTT.

The chain links TRBV30 to TRBJ1-5; possibly TRBD1 for D (6 bases). The germline gives CDR1 GTSNPN, CDR2 SVGIG (reference sequence). V was shortened by 2 bases and J by 3 bases, with 8 bases between the two germline ends. This CDR3 is built from 13 residues. CDR3 sequence (DNA): TGTGCCTGGAGTACAGGGCCCAATCAGCCCCAGCATTTT. As protein: CAWSTGPNQPQHF. The variable domain in full, completed from reference TRBV30 and TRBJ1-5, reads SQTIHQWPATLVQPVGSPLSLECTVEGTSNPNLYWYRQAAGRGLQLLFYSVGIGQISSEVPQNLSASRPQDRQFILSSKKLLLSDSGFYLCAWSTGPNQPQHFGDGTRLSIL.

The V gene is TRBV7-2, the J gene TRBJ1-1; 7 bases align to TRBD1. CDR1 SGHTA and CDR2 FQGNSA come from the germline V gene. The length of the CDR3 is 13 residues. V was clipped by 4 bases and J by 7 bases; unmatched bases: 6. In nucleotides, the CDR3 is TGTGCCAGCAGCTCTGGACAGGAGTATGAAGCTTTCTTT. Amino acids: CASSSGQEYEAFF.

The gene calls are TRBV13 and TRBJ1-2; TRBD1 matches at 9 bases. From germline, CDR1 is PRHDT and CDR2 FYEKMQ (reference sequence). The CDR3 length is 15 residues. The trim removed 3 bases at V and 4 bases at J, leaving 6 bases unmatched. The CDR3 loop reads CASSFRDRASYGYTF. CDR3 nucleotides: TGTGCCAGCAGCTTTCGGGACAGGGCGTCCTATGGCTACACCTTC. Full variable domain (outside the CDR3, taken from reference TRBV13 and TRBJ1-2): AAGVIQSPRHLIKEKRETATLKCYPIPRHDTVYWYQQGPGQDPQFLISFYEKMQSDKGSIPDRFSAQQFSDYHSELNMSSLELGDSALYFCASSFRDRASYGYTFGSGTRLTVV.

V is TRBV9 and J is TRBJ1-3; TRBD1 is a possible D gene (5 bases). The CDR3 contains 16 residues. Trimming shortened V by 0 bases and J by 0 bases, and 10 bases separated the two germline ends. Germline lookup yields CDR1 SGDLS and CDR2 YYNGEE. The CDR3 DNA is TGTGCCAGCAGCGTAGATTGGGGGTTCTCTGGAAACACCATATATTTT. It encodes CASSVDWGFSGNTIYF.

The gene calls are TRBV28 and TRBJ2-5; TRBD2 agrees at 7 bases. The V gene's germline CDR1 is MDHEN and CDR2 SYDVKM. The CDR3 has 13 amino acids. The junction had 7 bases not matched to a gene; V was cut back by 8 bases and J by 4 bases. The CDR3 loop is CASHTGGGETQYF. The CDR3 DNA is TGTGCCAGCCACACAGGCGGGGGAGAGACCCAGTACTTC. Filled out from reference TRBV28 and TRBJ2-5, the complete variable domain reads DVKVTQSSRYLVKRTGEKVFLECVQDMDHENMFWYRQDPGLGLRLIYFSYDVKMKEKGDIPEGYSVSREKKERFSLILESASTNQTSMYLCASHTGGGETQYFGPGTRLLVL.

J is TRBJ1-3 and V is TRBV28, with 8 bases identical to TRBD1. CDR1 and CDR2 (germline): MDHEN, SYDVKM. The ends lost 3 bases at V and 3 bases at J; junction bases unmatched: 10. This CDR3 contains 17 residues. CDR3 region: CASSLGSGGSYGNTIYF. DNA for the CDR3: TGTGCCAGCAGTTTGGGGTCAGGGGGCAGTTATGGAAACACCATATATTTT. The full variable domain, completed using reference TRBV28 and TRBJ1-3, is DVKVTQSSRYLVKRTGEKVFLECVQDMDHENMFWYRQDPGLGLRLIYFSYDVKMKEKGDIPEGYSVSREKKERFSLILESASTNQTSMYLCASSLGSGGSYGNTIYFGEGSWLTVV.

V and J are TRBV5-8 and TRBJ2-2; the D is unclear. Germline V CDR1 and CDR2: SGHTS, YDEGEE. The CDR3 has 15 amino acids. V lost 0 bases to trimming and J lost 1 base, with 7 bases between them. The CDR3 sequence: CASSLGTKNTGELFF. The CDR3 nucleotides read TGTGCCAGCAGCTTGGGCACCAAGAACACCGGGGAGCTGTTTTTT.

This chain joins TRBV5-4 and TRBJ2-3; no definite D call. This CDR3 has 13 residues. V dropped 10 bases and J dropped 0 bases, with 12 bases sitting between them. Germline-derived CDR1 and CDR2 are SGHNT and YYREEE (reference sequence). This chain's CDR3 is CALSSTSTDTQYF. The CDR3 DNA reads as TGTGCCCTTTCCTCTACTAGCACAGATACGCAGTATTTT.

The chain links TRBV9 to TRBJ2-7, with D hard to call. This CDR3 has 13 residues. The ends were cut back, 3 bases at V and 6 bases at J, with 13 bases in the middle. Germline CDR1 SGDLS, CDR2 YYNGEE. The CDR3, as DNA: TGTGCCAGCAGCGGGCCACATCTCCCCGAGCAGTACTTC. Translation: CASSGPHLPEQYF.

The chain uses TRBV7-9 and TRBJ1-2; a possible D gene is TRBD1 (5 bases). Trimming shortened V by 2 bases and J by 5 bases, and 18 bases separated the two germline ends. This CDR3 is 16 amino acids long. The germline V gene encodes CDR1 SEHNR and CDR2 FQNEAQ (reference sequence). The CDR3 sequence is CASSLPNLGHNYGYTF. The CDR3 DNA reads TGTGCCAGCAGCTTACCAAACCTTGGACATAATTATGGCTACACCTTC.

About this clone: In the same sample, other DNA sequences code for this CDR3. The chain has TRBV5-1 and TRBJ2-3; D could derive from TRBD1 or TRBD2 (6 bases each). V gave up 2 bases and J gave up 2 bases, with 9 bases separating them. The CDR3 spans 14 residues. CDR1 and CDR2 (germline): SGHRS, YFSETQ. The chain's CDR3 is CASSLGGTTDTQYF. In nucleotides, the CDR3 is TGCGCCAGCAGCTTAGGGGGGACCACAGATACGCAGTATTTT.

The rearrangement links TRBV15 to TRBJ2-1; TRBD2 is a possible D gene (7 bases). The CDR3 has 16 residues. Looked up from germline, CDR1 is LNHNV and CDR2 is YYDKDF (reference sequence). V was shortened by 4 bases and J by 5 bases, with 18 bases between the two germline ends. The CDR3 sequence is CATSMWGRERNNEQFF. CDR3 bases: TGTGCCACCAGCATGTGGGGGCGGGAGCGCAACAATGAGCAGTTCTTC. The full variable domain, with the rest looked up from reference TRBV15 and TRBJ2-1, is DAMVIQNPRYQVTQFGKPVTLSCSQTLNHNVMYWYQQKSSQAPKLLFHYYDKDFNNEADTPDNFQSRRPNTSFCFLDIRSPGLGDTAMYLCATSMWGRERNNEQFFGPGTRLTVL.

On this clone: Other nucleotide sequences from this sample produce the same CDR3. V gene TRBV5-1 combines with J gene TRBJ1-1; D gene ambiguous. The length of the CDR3 is 14 residues. Deletions cut 0 bases from V and 0 bases from J, with 6 bases between. Germline values: CDR1 SGHRS, CDR2 YFSETQ. CDR3: CASSLGGLNTEAFF. The CDR3 region has the DNA TGCGCCAGCAGCTTGGGCGGACTGAACACTGAAGCTTTCTTT.

This chain uses TRBV28 with TRBJ2-7; TRBD1 is a possible D gene (6 bases). The germline V gene has CDR1 MDHEN and CDR2 SYDVKM. The CDR3 contains 16 residues. V was cut by 7 bases and J by 0 bases, with 19 bases left in between. CDR3 residues: CASNGPIYRASYEQYF. CDR3 nucleotides: TGTGCCAGCAACGGCCCGATCTACAGGGCCTCCTACGAGCAGTACTTC. The full variable domain, in which reference TRBV28 and TRBJ2-7 provide the parts outside the CDR3, is DVKVTQSSRYLVKRTGEKVFLECVQDMDHENMFWYRQDPGLGLRLIYFSYDVKMKEKGDIPEGYSVSREKKERFSLILESASTNQTSMYLCASNGPIYRASYEQYFGPGTRLTVT.

This sequence joins TRBV27 and TRBJ2-7, with 8 positions matching TRBD1. Germline V gene lookup returns CDR1 MNHEY and CDR2 SMNVEV (reference sequence). V shed 5 bases, J shed 7 bases, and the junction held 7 bases outside the gene matches. CDR3 length equals 13 residues. CDR3 DNA sequence: TGTGCCAGCAGTGTGCGGACAGGGCGGGAGCAGTACTTC. It codes for CASSVRTGREQYF.

V gene TRBV7-3 combines with J gene TRBJ2-3, with D tentatively TRBD1 (6 bases). Trimming cost V 4 bases and J 2 bases, with 10 bases left between them. This CDR3 is built from 14 residues. Germline CDR1 reads SGHTA; CDR2 reads FQGTGA. CDR3 bases: TGTGCCAGCAGCTCAACAGGGACCACAGATACGCAGTATTTT. Residues: CASSSTGTTDTQYF.

The rearrangement joins TRBV6-5 to TRBJ1-1; a weak D match, TRBD1 (5 bases). The germline CDR1 and CDR2 sequences are MNHEY and SVGAGI. The length of the CDR3 is 13 residues. Trimming pared 0 bases from V and 8 bases from J, leaving 10 bases between. Here the CDR3 reads CASSYSQGVEAFF. The CDR3 nucleotides read TGTGCCAGCAGTTACTCCCAGGGTGTGGAAGCTTTCTTT.

V and J are TRBV6-1 and TRBJ2-7, with D possibly TRBD1 on 6 matching bases. This CDR3 is 15 amino acids long. Germline CDR1 reads MNHNS; CDR2 reads SASEGT. V dropped 4 bases and J dropped 6 bases, with 19 bases sitting between them. DNA of the CDR3: TGTGCCAGCAGTGGGACCGGGACACAGCCTTTCGAGCAGTACTTC. It specifies CASSGTGTQPFEQYF.

The chain carries TRBV7-2 and TRBJ1-4; D is unresolved. Germline CDR1 reads SGHTA; CDR2 reads FQGNSA. The V end lost 5 bases, the J end lost 3 bases, and 7 bases lay between the germline ends. This CDR3 region has 13 residues. CDR3 DNA sequence: TGTGCCAGCAGCCCCCGGGCTAATGAAAAACTGTTTTTT. Translation: CASSPRANEKLFF. Using reference TRBV7-2 and TRBJ1-4 for the parts outside the CDR3, the full variable domain is GAGVSQSPSNKVTEKGKDVELRCDPISGHTALYWYRQSLGQGLEFLIYFQGNSAPDKSGLPSDRFSAERTGGSVSTLTIQRTQQEDSAVYLCASSPRANEKLFFGSGTQLSVL.

The J gene is TRBJ2-7, the V gene TRBV25-1, with 11 positions matching TRBD1. The V segment lost 9 bases and the J segment 1 base; nucleotides outside the gene matches: 8. The germline gives CDR1 MGHDK, CDR2 SYGVNS. The CDR3 spans 15 residues. CDR3 bases: TGTGCCAGTTCAGCCGGGACAGGGGGTTCCTACGAGCAGTACTTC. This encodes CASSAGTGGSYEQYF.

This clone was picked up a small number of times. CDR3: CSVEPDVRRYGYTF. The CDR3 coding sequence is TGCAGCGTTGAGCCGGATGTGAGGCGCTATGGCTACACCTTC. V and J are TRBV29-1 and TRBJ1-2; D is unclear. The V and J ends lost 3 bases and 4 bases respectively, with 15 bases between them. In germline, CDR1 is SQVTM, CDR2 ANQGSEA. The CDR3 length is 14 residues.

This chain joins TRBV14 and TRBJ2-5; D gene ambiguous. V lost 1 base to trimming and J lost 4 bases, with 13 bases between them. The CDR3 has 15 residues. Germline V gives CDR1 SGHDN, CDR2 FVKESK. The CDR3 spells CASSQGQLGSETQYF. In nucleotides, the CDR3 is TGTGCCAGCAGCCAAGGTCAGCTAGGATCAGAGACCCAGTACTTC. The variable domain in full, completed from reference TRBV14 and TRBJ2-5, reads EAGVTQFPSHSVIEKGQTVTLRCDPISGHDNLYWYRRVMGKEIKFLLHFVKESKQDESGMPNNRFLAERTGGTYSTLKVQPAELEDSGVYFCASSQGQLGSETQYFGPGTRLLVL.

CDR3 nucleotide sequence: TGCAGCTTCCGTCCCCTGGGAAGCTATGGCTACACCTTC. The encoded protein is CSFRPLGSYGYTF. The chain couples TRBV29-1 to TRBJ1-2; no clear D. The CDR3 covers 13 residues. Deletions cut 8 bases from V and 4 bases from J, with 17 bases between. Per germline, CDR1 SQVTM and CDR2 ANQGSEA.

As for this clone: The sample holds other DNA sequences that translate to the same CDR3. V is TRBV5-1 and J is TRBJ2-5; D is unclear. Germline-derived CDR1 and CDR2 are SGHRS and YFSETQ. The CDR3 contains 14 residues. V was clipped by 0 bases and J by 2 bases, with 8 bases between them. CDR3 sequence reads: CASSLAQIQETQYF. The CDR3 DNA is TGCGCCAGCAGCTTGGCTCAGATACAAGAGACCCAGTACTTC.

On this clone: Other DNA sequences in the sample encode the same CDR3. This chain joins TRBV4-1 and TRBJ2-3; 12 bases are a match to TRBD2. The CDR3 spans 16 residues. J gave up 4 bases and V 1 base, and 3 bases lay outside the gene matches. From germline, CDR1 is MGHRA and CDR2 YSYEKL. CDR3 nucleotides: TGCGCCAGCAGCCAAGGGCTAGCGGGAGGGTCAGATACGCAGTATTTT. The encoded protein is CASSQGLAGGSDTQYF.

V usage is TRBV6-1 and J usage is TRBJ1-1; 8 bases agree with TRBD1. V was pared by 5 bases and J by 0 bases, with 2 bases of the junction left unmatched. Germline CDR1 MNHNS, CDR2 SASEGT. CDR3 length equals 14 residues. The CDR3 nucleotides are TGTGCCAGCAGTAAGACAGGGGTGAACACTGAAGCTTTCTTT. Its translation is CASSKTGVNTEAFF.

The CDR3 region is CASKTGTVINYGYTF. CDR3 nucleotide sequence: TGTGCCAGCAAAACCGGGACAGTTATTAACTATGGCTACACCTTC. The chain carries TRBV6-9 and TRBJ1-2; 7 bases map to TRBD1. Trimming took 7 bases from V and 1 from J; bases not matched to a gene: 9. CDR3 size: 15 residues. Germline V gene lookup returns CDR1 MNHGY and CDR2 SVAAGI.

This sequence joins TRBV10-3 and TRBJ1-2; D perhaps matches TRBD1 (5 bases). V was trimmed by 4 bases and J by 3 bases, leaving 18 bases between them. Germline assignment: CDR1 ENHRY and CDR2 SYGVKD. The CDR3 runs to 16 residues. Here the CDR3 DNA reads TGTGCCATCAGTGGCCCTGGGGACGTGGGCCACTATGGCTACACCTTC. It translates to CAISGPGDVGHYGYTF.